A selection of T cell receptor beta chains follows, all from one sample in a study of T cell changes during pregnancy in multiple sclerosis. Method: immunoSEQ multiplex PCR; TCRdb's copy keeps in-frame clones and lacks some. The table lists about 85,000 clones, approximately 90% of them singletons. The sample was peripheral blood, taken in the first trimester of pregnancy. All receptors derive from a female donor with multiple sclerosis, enrolled in a pregnancy study. CDR3s leave out the opening cysteine and the closing phenylalanine or tryptophan. Fields, in order: J gene, clone size, CDR3 length, V gene, CDR3 protein. Not every row has a clone size; where given, it reads once, few, many or a size class.

TRBJ1-2	.	10	TRBV18	ASSRPVYGYT
TRBJ1-2	.	16	TRBV28	ASSFARTGMKPNYGYT
TRBJ1-1	few	12	TRBV4-1	ASRSTGSSTEAF
TRBJ1-4	.	16	TRBV10-3	AIRQTGTGRLVNEKLF
TRBJ2-5	few	13	TRBV7-2	ASSLGAGGIETQY
TRBJ2-2	.	10	TRBV4-2	ASSHSTGELF
TRBJ2-7	.	11	TRBV2	ASSVWDYNEQY
TRBJ2-7	.	14	TRBV15	ATSRDLVAGGHEQY
TRBJ2-2	.	9	TRBV7-8	ASSLTGELF
TRBJ2-2	.	17	TRBV2	ASSEAKSGGAIYTGELF
TRBJ2-2	.	11	TRBV18	ASSPLLTGELF
TRBJ2-2	.	12	TRBV29-1	SVEWAGLAGELF
TRBJ1-4	once	11	TRBV9	ASSVGTDEKLF
TRBJ2-2	.	12	TRBV7-6	ASSSKQAYGELF
TRBJ2-2	few	13	TRBV28	ATNRGEVLSGELF
TRBJ1-1	.	11	TRBV6-5	ASSWQGNTEAF
TRBJ2-2	.	14	TRBV19	ASSIEGAAFTGELF
TRBJ2-5	.	10	TRBV10-3	AIRESGETQY
TRBJ2-5	.	13	TRBV10-3	AISDPDRGLKTQY
TRBJ1-1	.	13	TRBV10-3	AIRSIGTGGTVAF
TRBJ1-4	.	11	TRBV6-1	AVDGGAGEKLF
TRBJ2-2	.	15	TRBV18	ASSPLSGASNTGELF
TRBJ2-1	.	10	TRBV30	AWSKETPGQF
TRBJ2-5	.	15	TRBV4-2	ASSQVGTSGRGETQY
TRBJ2-1	.	15	TRBV7-3	ASSSDSAGESYNEQF
TRBJ1-4	.	15	TRBV4-2	ASSQGRGAATNEKLF
TRBJ2-7	.	12	TRBV6-1	ASSGYSGSYEQY
TRBJ1-1	once	8	TRBV20-1	NAGVAEAF
TRBJ1-2	.	13	TRBV6-5	ASSYSLHNNYGYT
TRBJ2-5	.	19	TRBV7-8	ASSLKSWLGLAGGIGETQY
TRBJ1-4	once	12	TRBV18	ASSPYPGNEKLF
TRBJ2-7	.	12	TRBV11-1	ASSITSGNYEQY
TRBJ2-2	.	11	TRBV9	ASSSGRTGELF
TRBJ2-3	.	11	TRBV7-9	ASSPTSTDTQY
TRBJ1-5	.	15	TRBV7-2	ASSRGGTGVGNQPQH
TRBJ1-1	.	13	TRBV7-2	ASSSTGQANTEAF
TRBJ1-6	.	12	TRBV4-1	ASSQDVGDSPLH